Each of the 9 T cell receptor beta chains below was sequenced from the same sample in a study of blood T cell repertoires in COVID-19. Method: immunoSEQ multiplex PCR; TCRdb's copy keeps in-frame clones and lacks some. The sample has 130,000 or so clones; roughly 89% are singletons. The specimen sequenced was peripheral blood. Every receptor here comes from a man between 45 and 60 years old with active or convalescent COVID-19.

The chain recombines TRBV6-1 with TRBJ2-2; 8 bases agree with TRBD2. The V gene end was trimmed by 3 bases and the J gene end by 4 bases; junction bases not matched to a gene: 1. Germline-derived CDR1 and CDR2 are MNHNS and SASEGT. This CDR3 has 14 residues. The DNA for the CDR3 is TGTGCCAGCAGTGAGCGGGGGGCCACCGGGGAGCTGTTTTTT. This gives the protein CASSERGATGELFF.

The genes are TRBV6-2 or TRBV6-3 and TRBJ1-5, with 11 bases identical to TRBD1. With 2 bases clipped from V and 4 bases from J, the junction kept 4 bases outside the gene matches. CDR3 length equals 16 residues. Per the germline V gene, CDR1 is MNHEY and CDR2 is SVGEGT. The CDR3 loop is CASSYVGQGANQPQHF. CDR3 sequence (DNA): TGTGCCAGCAGTTACGTCGGACAGGGGGCAAATCAGCCCCAGCATTTT.

The chain uses TRBV6-2 or TRBV6-3 and TRBJ2-1, with 10 bases matching TRBD2. Trimming cost V 6 bases and J 6 bases; bases outside gene matches: 8. Germline CDR1 is MNHEY and CDR2 is SVGEGT. This CDR3 region has 15 residues. This chain's CDR3 is CASSRLAGGTNEQFF. The DNA of the CDR3 is TGTGCCAGCAGCCGACTAGCGGGCGGGACCAATGAGCAGTTCTTC.

The chain joins TRBV6-5 to TRBJ2-7; D is perhaps TRBD1 (6 bases). Germline assignment: CDR1 MNHEY and CDR2 SVGAGI. The CDR3 covers 12 residues. Trimming took off 8 bases at V and 6 bases at J, with 14 bases between the two ends. The CDR3 DNA reads TGTGCCAGCTCTCGCTCGGACAGCGAGCAGTACTTC. This gives the protein CASSRSDSEQYF.

The gene calls are TRBV11-2 and TRBJ2-1; perhaps TRBD1 as D (6 bases). CDR1 is SGHAT and CDR2 is FQNNGV in the germline V gene. V was clipped by 2 bases and J by 0 bases, with 14 bases between them. The CDR3 is 17 amino acids. CDR3 loop: CASSLRPPQGSYNEQFF. The DNA of the CDR3 is TGTGCCAGCAGCTTACGCCCACCACAGGGCTCCTACAATGAGCAGTTCTTC.

The chain couples TRBV6-5 to TRBJ1-1, with 8 bases lining up with TRBD1. V lost 6 bases to trimming and J lost 5 bases; unmatched junction nucleotides: 5. The CDR3 length is 13 residues. The germline V gene encodes CDR1 MNHEY and CDR2 SVGAGI. CDR3 DNA: TGTGCCAGCAGAAGGGGGGACAGGACTGAAGCTTTCTTT. Amino acid sequence: CASRRGDRTEAFF.

This clone was found a few times. The rearrangement uses TRBV19 and TRBJ2-2, with TRBD1 as a possible D gene (6 bases). Trimming shortened V by 8 bases and J by 6 bases, and 13 bases separated the two germline ends. CDR3 length: 13 residues. Germline CDR1 is LNHDA and CDR2 is SQIVND (reference sequence). Here the CDR3 DNA reads TGTGCCAGTGCAGGGGCTAGTGCCGGGGAGCTGTTTTTT. This sequence encodes CASAGASAGELFF. Combining the CDR3 with reference TRBV19 and TRBJ2-2 gives the whole variable domain DGGITQSPKYLFRKEGQNVTLSCEQNLNHDAMYWYRQDPGQGLRLIYYSQIVNDFQKGDIAEGYSVSREKKESFPLTVTSAQKNPTAFYLCASAGASAGELFFGEGSRLTVL.

The J gene is TRBJ2-7, the V gene TRBV5-1, with 7 bases identical to TRBD1. Trimming removed 4 bases from V and 2 bases from J; junction bases left unmatched: 9. The CDR3 loop spans 15 amino acids. Per the germline V gene, CDR1 is SGHRS and CDR2 is YFSETQ. The CDR3 sequence is CASSPSPDRAYEQYF. The CDR3 nucleotides read TGCGCCAGCAGCCCCTCCCCCGACAGGGCCTACGAGCAGTACTTC.

The chain recombines TRBV29-1 with TRBJ1-1; no clear D. Germline V gene sequence: CDR1 SQVTM, CDR2 ANQGSEA. This CDR3 region has 13 residues. Trimming cost V 4 bases and J 1 base, with 10 bases left between them. CDR3 protein: CSVVRGGNTEAFF. As DNA, the CDR3 is TGCAGCGTTGTCCGGGGTGGGAACACTGAAGCTTTCTTT.